Listed below are T cell receptor beta chains from one sample, sequenced in a study of shared clonotypes between healthy human individuals. Only in-frame clones appear in the TCRdb table, and some are missing; sequencing was by immunoSEQ multiplex PCR. The sample consists of millions of clones, more than 85% of them appearing once. The sequencing input was naive CD8+ T cells from PBMCs. The source of these receptors is a young man in good health. Some clones in this sample may be carry-over from other donors' samples. The CDR3 runs from the conserved cysteine through the conserved F or W. The D gene is left open where the match is weak. Clone size is not always given. Where it is, it says once, few, many or a class for expanded clones.

clone_size | j_call | d_call | v_call | cdr3_nt | cdr3_aa
NA | TRBJ2-7 | TRBD2 | TRBV11-2 | TGTGCCAGCAGCTTAGAACTAGCGAATGGATATTACGAGCAGTACTTC | CASSLELANGYYEQYF
NA | TRBJ2-3 | TRBD1 | TRBV29-1 | TGCAGCGTCGTAGACAGGGGGCTATTCAATACGCAGTATTTT | CSVVDRGLFNTQYF
NA | TRBJ1-1 | NA | TRBV28 | TGTGCCAGCAGTAAACCGGGACGGTTGAACACTGAAGCTTTCTTT | CASSKPGRLNTEAFF
NA | TRBJ2-7 | TRBD2 | TRBV2 | TGTGCCAGCAGCAGCCCCTCTGGGCTAGCGGGAACCTACGAGCAGTACTTC | CASSSPSGLAGTYEQYF
NA | TRBJ2-7 | NA | TRBV9 | TGTGCCAGCAGCTCCGGGACCCGGCCCCTCTACGAGCAGTACTTC | CASSSGTRPLYEQYF
once | TRBJ1-1 | TRBD1 | TRBV19 | TGTGCCAGTAGTGAGGGGACAGGGGGCCTGCAGAACACTGAAGCTTTCTTT | CASSEGTGGLQNTEAFF
NA | TRBJ1-1 | NA | TRBV6-6 | TGTGCCAGCAGTTGGGGGACCGCCGTCGAGGCTTTCTTT | CASSWGTAVEAFF
NA | TRBJ2-7 | NA | TRBV2 | TGTGCCAGCAGTGAACCTGGGGTCTACGAGCAGTACTTC | CASSEPGVYEQYF
NA | TRBJ2-5 | NA | TRBV11-2 | TGTGCCAGCGGGCTTACGGGAGCACCAGAGACCCAGTACTTC | CASGLTGAPETQYF
NA | TRBJ1-1 | TRBD1 | TRBV19 | TGTGCCAGTGAAAGGGACAGAAGTGAAGCTTTCTTT | CASERDRSEAFF
NA | TRBJ1-5 | NA | TRBV11-2 | TGTGCCAGCAGCTTAGGAGGGGTTCGTCAGCCCCAGCATTTT | CASSLGGVRQPQHF
NA | TRBJ1-2 | NA | TRBV19 | TGTGCCAGTAGTGTCAATCGGGGATCAGTCTATGGCTACACCTTC | CASSVNRGSVYGYTF
NA | TRBJ2-7 | NA | TRBV27 | TGTGCCAGCAGTTGGCAGACAGACTACGAGCAGTACTTC | CASSWQTDYEQYF
NA | TRBJ2-7 | NA | TRBV29-1 | TGCAGCGTTGGGAACAGTCGCTACGAGCAGTACTTC | CSVGNSRYEQYF
NA | TRBJ1-2 | NA | TRBV2 | TGTGCCAGCAGCACCTATGACAACTATGGCTACACCTTC | CASSTYDNYGYTF
once | TRBJ2-1 | TRBD2 | TRBV4-3 | TGCGCCAGCAGCCAAGACCCAGCGGGAGGCTATTACAATGAGCAGTTCTTC | CASSQDPAGGYYNEQFF
NA | TRBJ2-3 | NA | TRBV7-2 | TGTGCCAGCAGCTTAGTGTCAGTGAGGGGCCCAGATACGCAGTATTTT | CASSLVSVRGPDTQYF
once | TRBJ1-4 | NA | TRBV7-9 | TGTGCCAGCAGCTTATCTGGGGTCGTGCAGAGTCAAAATGAAAAACTGTTTTTT | CASSLSGVVQSQNEKLFF
NA | TRBJ1-3 | NA | TRBV28 | TGTGCCAGCAGATCTTACGGGTTCCAGGGCGGATCAGGAAACACCATATATTTT | CASRSYGFQGGSGNTIYF
many | TRBJ2-1 | NA | TRBV11-2 | TGTGCCAGCAGATCGTCAGCTAATGAGCAGTTCTTC | CASRSSANEQFF
NA | TRBJ2-3 | NA | TRBV28 | TGTGCCAGCAGTTTGTTTTCGTGGAGTTCAGATACGCAGTATTTT | CASSLFSWSSDTQYF
NA | TRBJ2-7 | NA | TRBV5-1 | TGCGCCAGCACTTCAGGGCTTTCCTACGAGCAGTACTTC | CASTSGLSYEQYF
NA | TRBJ2-1 | TRBD1 | TRBV4-3 | TGCGCCAGCAGCCAAGGGACAGGGACCCGCAATGAGCAGTTCTTC | CASSQGTGTRNEQFF
NA | TRBJ2-7 | NA | TRBV7-9 | TGTGCCAGCAGCCCACGAGGGGGGAATCTCTACGAGCAGTACTTC | CASSPRGGNLYEQYF
NA | TRBJ2-1 | TRBD2 | TRBV6-1 | TGTGCCAGCAGTGATTTCGCGGGAGGAATCAGTGATGAGCAGTTCTTC | CASSDFAGGISDEQFF
NA | TRBJ2-4 | NA | TRBV11-2 | TGTGCCAGCAGCTTAGGCGGAGGGGCGTATAGCTTC | CASSLGGGAYSF
once | TRBJ2-7 | NA | TRBV6-5 | TGTGCCAGCAGTGGCCGGTCCTACGAGCAGTACTTC | CASSGRSYEQYF
NA | TRBJ1-5 | NA | TRBV6-1 | TGTGCCAGCAACCCAGGGCTCAGCAATCAGCCCCAGCATTTT | CASNPGLSNQPQHF
NA | TRBJ2-7 | NA | TRBV10-3 | TGTGCCATCAGTGAGACGGGAGCCTACGAGCAGTACTTC | CAISETGAYEQYF
NA | TRBJ2-5 | TRBD1 | TRBV6-1 | TGTGCCAGCCGGGACAGGGAAGCGCCGACCCAGTACTTC | CASRDREAPTQYF
NA | TRBJ2-7 | NA | TRBV27 | TGTGCCAGCAGTTGGGGTTCGGAATACGAGCAGTACTTC | CASSWGSEYEQYF
NA | TRBJ2-7 | NA | TRBV5-1 | TGCGCCAGCAGCCCGGACATTTTGGCGGGGGAGCAGTACTTC | CASSPDILAGEQYF
once | TRBJ2-7 | TRBD1 | TRBV28 | TGTGCCAGCAGGACACACCCCGCCAGGGGGATTACCTACGAGCAGTACTTC | CASRTHPARGITYEQYF
NA | TRBJ2-7 | NA | TRBV28 | TGTGCCAGCAGTTTGGGGGGGCCCATCTACGAGCAGTACTTC | CASSLGGPIYEQYF
NA | TRBJ2-2 | NA | TRBV7-6 | TGTGCCAGCAGCTTACCCCTCAACACCGGGGAGCTGTTTTTT | CASSLPLNTGELFF
NA | TRBJ1-3 | NA | TRBV28 | TGTGCCAGCAGCCAGCGGACGGTCTCTGGAAACACCATATATTTT | CASSQRTVSGNTIYF
once | TRBJ2-1 | NA | TRBV27 | TGTGCCAGCAGTTTAGCCCGCGGAGCCAATGAGCAGTTCTTC | CASSLARGANEQFF
NA | TRBJ1-2 | NA | TRBV14 | TGTGCCAGCAGCCAAGGCAGGAACTATGGCTACACCTTC | CASSQGRNYGYTF
once | TRBJ2-7 | NA | TRBV29-1 | TGCAGCGTTAGGTTGGGCGGAACCTACGAGCAGTACTTC | CSVRLGGTYEQYF
NA | TRBJ2-7 | TRBD2 | TRBV9 | TGTGCCAGCAGCCCGGGGGGAATCTCCTACGAGCAGTACTTC | CASSPGGISYEQYF
NA | TRBJ2-4 | TRBD2 | TRBV27 | TGTGCCAGCAGTTTTAGCGGGGCCAAAAACATTCAGTACTTC | CASSFSGAKNIQYF
NA | TRBJ2-1 | NA | TRBV6-5 | TGTGCCAGCAGTCGACTCCCCGCTGGAGATGAGCAGTTCTTC | CASSRLPAGDEQFF
NA | TRBJ2-1 | NA | TRBV27 | TGTGCCAGCAGTTTAGGCATAAGCTCCTACAATGAGCAGTTCTTC | CASSLGISSYNEQFF
NA | TRBJ2-2 | NA | TRBV28 | TGTGCCAGCAGTTCCCCGCGGATAGGAAACGCCGGGGAGCTGTTTTTT | CASSSPRIGNAGELFF
once | TRBJ2-5 | NA | TRBV9 | TGTGCCAGCAGCGATCGGACAGAACAAGAGACCCAGTACTTC | CASSDRTEQETQYF
NA | TRBJ2-3 | TRBD2 | TRBV11-2 | TGTGCTACTCAGGCTAGCGGGGGGTCGTCAGATACGCAGTATTTT | CATQASGGSSDTQYF
NA | TRBJ2-5 | NA | TRBV7-7 | TGTGCCAGCAGCTTAGCCGGGAGAGCTACCCAAGAGACCCAGTACTTC | CASSLAGRATQETQYF
NA | TRBJ2-1 | NA | TRBV7-3 | TGTGCCAGCAGCTTATACGACAGCTCCTACAATGAGCAGTTCTTC | CASSLYDSSYNEQFF
NA | TRBJ2-7 | NA | TRBV19 | TGTGCCAGTAGTATGAGGCAGGGCAGAATCTACGAGCAGTACTTC | CASSMRQGRIYEQYF
once | TRBJ2-5 | NA | TRBV7-9 | TGTGCCAGCCACGCGGGACAAGAGACCCAGTACTTC | CASHAGQETQYF
NA | TRBJ2-1 | TRBD1 | TRBV27 | TGTGCCAGCAGTGACAGGGGTCAGGGCAATGAGCAGTTCTTC | CASSDRGQGNEQFF
NA | TRBJ2-2 | TRBD1 | TRBV27 | TGTGCCAGCAGTCGGTCCCGTGCCAGTCAACAGGGGCTCGCCGGGGAGCTGTTTTTT | CASSRSRASQQGLAGELFF
NA | TRBJ1-4 | TRBD1 | TRBV28 | TGTGCCAGCAGTCAAGGGACAGCAACTAATGAAAAACTGTTTTTT | CASSQGTATNEKLFF
NA | TRBJ2-3 | NA | TRBV7-8 | TGTGCCAGCAGCTTAGGGTCAGGGGATGTGACCACAGATACGCAGTATTTT | CASSLGSGDVTTDTQYF
once | TRBJ2-2 | NA | TRBV7-8 | TGTGCCAGCAGCTTAGTCGGGGCCTTGGGAACCGGGGAGCTGTTTTTT | CASSLVGALGTGELFF